This TCR beta chain was sequenced in a study of T-cell reconstitution after alpha-beta-depleted transplantation in children. Findings and limits, study-wide: The main origin of T-cell counts and diversity one year after transplant was newly produced T cells. About two months after transplant, alpha-beta T cells reportedly came from several hundred expanded graft clones.

The TCRbeta library incorporated unique molecular identifiers. TCRdb re-called the PCR reads through MiXCR, storing one row per CDR3 protein. This table has 480,000 or so distinct CDR3 sequences, under 12% appearing once. Regarding this clonotype: Its antigen is still unknown.

The ends lost 1 base at V and 8 bases at J; junction bases unmatched: 11. From germline, CDR1 is LGHNA and CDR2 YSLEER. This CDR3 is built from 16 residues. The chain is built from TRBV4-3 and TRBJ1-1, with TRBD1 identical over 9 bases. The sample consisted of PBMCs, taken before TCRalphabeta/CD19-depleted stem cell transplant. This receptor was identified in a child aged 2 to 10 with inherited bone marrow failure, due to receive a stem cell transplant. The CDR3 DNA sequence: TGCGCCAGCAGCCAAGTTACAGGGGGCGTCGGACAAGAAGCTTTCTTT. Its translation is CASSQVTGGVGQEAFF.